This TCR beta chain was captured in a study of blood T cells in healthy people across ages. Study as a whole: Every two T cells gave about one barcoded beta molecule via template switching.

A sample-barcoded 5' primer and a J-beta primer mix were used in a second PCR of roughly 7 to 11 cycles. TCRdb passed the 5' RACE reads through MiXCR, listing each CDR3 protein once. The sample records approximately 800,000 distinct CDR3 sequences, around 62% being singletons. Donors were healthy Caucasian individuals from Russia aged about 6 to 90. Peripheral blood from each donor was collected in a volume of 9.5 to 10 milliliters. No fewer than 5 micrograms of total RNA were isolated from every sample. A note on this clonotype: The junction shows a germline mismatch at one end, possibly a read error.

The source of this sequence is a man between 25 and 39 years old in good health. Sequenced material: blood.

In DNA, the CDR3 is TGCAGTGCACGGACAGCGCCCTCCTACAAGCAGTACTTC. Protein sequence: CSARTAPSYKQYF. J is TRBJ2-7 and V is TRBV20-1, with a possible D match to TRBD1 (6 bases). CDR1 and CDR2 (germline): DFQATT, SNEGSKA (reference sequence). This CDR3 contains 13 residues.